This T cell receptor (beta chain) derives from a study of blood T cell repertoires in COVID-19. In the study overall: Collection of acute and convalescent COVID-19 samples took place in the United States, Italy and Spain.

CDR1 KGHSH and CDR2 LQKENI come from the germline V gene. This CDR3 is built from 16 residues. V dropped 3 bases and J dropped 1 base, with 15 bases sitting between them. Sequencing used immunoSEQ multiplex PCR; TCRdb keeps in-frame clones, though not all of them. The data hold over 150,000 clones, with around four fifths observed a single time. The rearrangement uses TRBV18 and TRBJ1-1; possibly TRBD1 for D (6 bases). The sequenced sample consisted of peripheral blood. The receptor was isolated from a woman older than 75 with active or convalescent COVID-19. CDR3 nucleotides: TGTGCCAGCTCACCCATGGACAGTGGGGGGAACACTGAAGCTTTCTTT. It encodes CASSPMDSGGNTEAFF.